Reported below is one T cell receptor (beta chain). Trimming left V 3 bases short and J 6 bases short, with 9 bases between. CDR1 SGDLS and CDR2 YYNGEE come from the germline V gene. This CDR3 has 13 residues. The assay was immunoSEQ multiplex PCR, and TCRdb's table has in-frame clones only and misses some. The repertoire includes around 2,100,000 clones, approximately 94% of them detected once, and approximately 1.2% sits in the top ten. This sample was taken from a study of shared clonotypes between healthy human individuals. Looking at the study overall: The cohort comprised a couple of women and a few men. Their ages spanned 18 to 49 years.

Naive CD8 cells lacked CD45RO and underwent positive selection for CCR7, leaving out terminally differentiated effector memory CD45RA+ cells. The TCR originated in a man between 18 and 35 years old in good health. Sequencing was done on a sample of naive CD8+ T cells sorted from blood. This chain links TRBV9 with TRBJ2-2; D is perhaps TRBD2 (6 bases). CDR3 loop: CASSGGVAGELFF. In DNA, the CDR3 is TGTGCCAGCAGCGGCGGGGTCGCCGGGGAGCTGTTTTTT. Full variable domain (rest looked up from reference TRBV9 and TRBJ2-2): DSGVTQTPKHLITATGQRVTLRCSPRSGDLSVYWYQQSLDQGLQFLIQYYNGEERAKGNILERFSAQQFPDLHSELNLSSLELGDSALYFCASSGGVAGELFFGEGSRLTVL.